This entry lists 26 T cell receptor beta chains sequenced from one sample in a study of blood T cell repertoires in COVID-19. Produced via immunoSEQ multiplex PCR; TCRdb's table is partial and in-frame only. The sample shows 25,000 to 30,000 clones, approximately 83% of them seen only once. The sequenced sample consisted of peripheral blood. These receptors came from a human donor in a cohort sampled during active COVID-19.

The rearrangement links TRBV4-3 to TRBJ2-3; 8 bases line up with TRBD2. The J segment lost 2 bases and the V segment lost 1 base, leaving 11 bases of the junction unmatched. This CDR3 is built from 18 residues. The germline CDR1 and CDR2 sequences are LGHNA and YSLEER. As DNA, the CDR3 is TGCGCCAGCAGCCAAGCTAGCTCTGTAGCGGGGTCCACAGATACGCAGTATTTT. This translates into CASSQASSVAGSTDTQYF.

This chain joins TRBV29-1 and TRBJ1-3; 7 nucleotides align to TRBD1. V was pared by 6 bases and J by 2 bases, with 7 bases of the junction left unmatched. Germline V gene sequence: CDR1 SQVTM, CDR2 ANQGSEA. This CDR3 has 14 amino acids. The CDR3 region has the DNA TGCAGCGTGACAGGGAGAGGCACTGGAAACACCATATATTTT. This gives the protein CSVTGRGTGNTIYF. Filled out from reference TRBV29-1 and TRBJ1-3, the complete variable domain reads SAVISQKPSRDICQRGTSLTIQCQVDSQVTMMFWYRQQPGQSLTLIATANQGSEATYESGFVIDKFPISRPNLTFSTLTVSNMSPEDSSIYLCSVTGRGTGNTIYFGEGSWLTVV.

By share of the sample, this clone is medium-sized. The CDR3 DNA follows: TGTGCCAGCAGCCCGCGTCTGGGGGGAGAGCAGTACTTC. It yields the protein CASSPRLGGEQYF. The chain joins TRBV7-3 to TRBJ2-7; tentatively, D is TRBD2 (6 bases). Looked up from germline, CDR1 is SGHTA and CDR2 is FQGTGA. This CDR3 is 13 amino acids long. V was clipped by 5 bases and J by 7 bases, with 15 bases between them. The whole variable domain, filled in from reference TRBV7-3 and TRBJ2-7, reads GAGVSQTPSNKVTEKGKYVELRCDPISGHTALYWYRQSLGQGPEFLIYFQGTGAADDSGLPNDRFFAVRPEGSVSTLKIQRTERGDSAVYLCASSPRLGGEQYFGPGTRLTVT.

The chain carries TRBV19 and TRBJ2-7; D may be TRBD2 (6 bases). The germline gives CDR1 LNHDA, CDR2 SQIVND (reference sequence). The V end was cut by 4 bases, the J end by 0 bases, with 10 bases between. This CDR3 is built from 14 residues. CDR3 sequence: CASSTGTFSYEQYF. In nucleotides, the CDR3 is TGTGCCAGTAGTACGGGGACTTTCTCCTACGAGCAGTACTTC.

The chain uses TRBV7-2 and TRBJ2-7; 7 bases map to TRBD2. The CDR3 runs to 16 residues. V lost 6 bases and J lost 2; bases outside the gene matches: 13. Per the germline V gene, CDR1 is SGHTA and CDR2 is FQGNSA. The CDR3 coding sequence is TGTGCCAGCAGGATCCCGCGGCGCGGGAGTACCTACGAGCAGTACTTC. Translation gives CASRIPRRGSTYEQYF.

CDR3 bases: TGCGCCAGCAGCCCAAGCTATTGGGAGGGCCAAGAGACCCAGTACTTC. Translated, it gives CASSPSYWEGQETQYF. The chain carries TRBV4-3 and TRBJ2-5; 7 bases align to TRBD2. The junction had 9 bases not matched to a gene; V was cut back by 4 bases and J by 1 base. CDR1 is LGHNA and CDR2 is YSLEER in the germline V gene. CDR3 length: 16 residues.

This clone is medium-sized. The chain's CDR3 is CASSFLTPSSEQYF. Written as DNA, the CDR3 is TGTGCCAGCAGTTTTTTGACCCCCTCTAGCGAGCAGTACTTC. This chain uses TRBV27 with TRBJ2-7; D call uncertain. In germline, CDR1 is MNHEY, CDR2 SMNVEV (reference sequence). Trimming took 3 bases from V and 6 from J, leaving 15 bases between them. The CDR3 extends over 14 amino acids.

This chain uses TRBV11-2 with TRBJ2-3, with 13 nucleotides matching TRBD2. The V gene's germline CDR1 is SGHAT and CDR2 FQNNGV. V shed 5 bases, J shed 7 bases, and the junction held 6 bases outside the gene matches. This CDR3 has 15 residues. DNA for the CDR3: TGTGCCAGCAGCCCCGGACTAGCGGGAGAAAATACGCAGTATTTT. It yields the protein CASSPGLAGENTQYF.

The gene calls are TRBV27 and TRBJ2-2; D might be TRBD2 (6 bases). Trimming took 8 bases from V and 0 from J, leaving 13 bases between them. Germline loops: CDR1 MNHEY, CDR2 SMNVEV (reference sequence). There are 15 residues in the CDR3. The CDR3 reads CASQWDSANTGELFF. The CDR3 region has the DNA TGTGCCAGCCAATGGGACTCCGCGAACACCGGGGAGCTGTTTTTT.

The genes are TRBV7-8 and TRBJ1-4; 9 nucleotides line up with TRBD1. Germline CDR1 SGHVS, CDR2 FQNEAQ. V was pared by 5 bases and J by 7 bases, with 8 bases of the junction left unmatched. This CDR3 comprises 15 residues. The CDR3 coding sequence is TGTGCCAGCAGCCCAGGGGGACAGGGCGGTGAAAAACTGTTTTTT. This sequence encodes CASSPGGQGGEKLFF.

This clone came up once. The chain couples TRBV5-1 to TRBJ1-2; no definite D call. V dropped 0 bases and J dropped 3 bases, with 9 bases sitting between them. Germline CDR1 SGHRS, CDR2 YFSETQ. The CDR3 is 14 residues long. CDR3 protein: CASSLGGRDYGYTF. CDR3 DNA sequence: TGCGCCAGCAGCTTGGGAGGGAGGGACTATGGCTACACCTTC.

As DNA, the CDR3 is TGTGCCAGCATCTCGGACAGAATAAGTGGGGCCAACGTCCTGACTTTC. Translating gives CASISDRISGANVLTF. The rearrangement uses TRBV6-6 and TRBJ2-6, with a weak D call TRBD1 (6 bases). From germline, CDR1 is MNHNY and CDR2 SVGAGI (reference sequence). V lost 7 bases and J 3 bases, leaving 16 bases between the germline ends. The length of the CDR3 is 16 residues.

The chain couples TRBV2 to TRBJ1-1; no firm D call. This CDR3 region has 16 residues. Germline V gives CDR1 SNHLY, CDR2 FYNNEI. Trimming stripped 7 bases from V and 0 bases from J, with 18 bases between. CDR3 in amino acids: CASTRSTDDMNTEAFF. The DNA of the CDR3 is TGTGCCAGCACCAGATCTACCGACGACATGAACACTGAAGCTTTCTTT.

This chain uses TRBV19 with TRBJ2-3; 11 nucleotides match TRBD2. CDR3 length: 17 residues. Germline trimming cut 5 bases from V and 4 bases from J; bases unmatched to any gene: 11. CDR1 LNHDA and CDR2 SQIVND come from the germline V gene (reference sequence). The CDR3 region has the DNA TGTGCCAGTAGTCCCAGACCCTCTAGCGGGAGGTCAGATACGCAGTATTTT. It codes for CASSPRPSSGRSDTQYF.

The chain carries TRBV13 and TRBJ2-7, with D possibly TRBD2 on 6 matching bases. Germline assignment: CDR1 PRHDT and CDR2 FYEKMQ (reference sequence). V shed 4 bases and J shed 0 bases, with 10 bases lying between them. The length of the CDR3 is 14 residues. The CDR3 loop reads CASSSGERSYEQYF. The CDR3 region has the DNA TGTGCCAGCAGCTCGGGGGAACGCTCCTACGAGCAGTACTTC. Full variable domain (rest looked up from reference TRBV13 and TRBJ2-7): AAGVIQSPRHLIKEKRETATLKCYPIPRHDTVYWYQQGPGQDPQFLISFYEKMQSDKGSIPDRFSAQQFSDYHSELNMSSLELGDSALYFCASSSGERSYEQYFGPGTRLTVT.

This chain connects TRBV23-1 to TRBJ2-1; TRBD2 matches at 10 bases. TRBV23-1 is marked as an open reading frame, function uncertain. This CDR3 comprises 17 residues. Trimming took 3 bases from V and 4 from J; bases not matched to a gene: 9. This CDR3 is CASSQLTTSGVYNEQFF. DNA of the CDR3: TGCGCCAGCAGTCAGCTTACTACTAGCGGGGTTTACAATGAGCAGTTCTTC.

The rearrangement uses TRBV7-8 and TRBJ2-3, with 7 bases that match TRBD1. This CDR3 is 17 amino acids long. Germline CDR1 SGHVS, CDR2 FQNEAQ. V lost 5 bases and J lost 2; bases outside the gene matches: 13. The CDR3: CASSAQEGGPYTDTQYF. Written as DNA, the CDR3 is TGTGCCAGCAGCGCTCAAGAAGGGGGCCCATACACAGATACGCAGTATTTT.

V and J are TRBV12-3 or TRBV12-4 and TRBJ2-3; tentatively, D is TRBD2 (5 bases). This CDR3 is built from 13 residues. Trimming stripped 7 bases from V and 6 bases from J, with 14 bases between. In DNA form, the CDR3 reads TGTGCCAGCACCCTCTCTGCGGGCGATACGCAGTATTTT. Translated: CASTLSAGDTQYF.

This clone was found once. V and J are TRBV27 and TRBJ1-4; D perhaps matches TRBD1 (6 bases). The germline V and J ends were trimmed by 0 bases and 10 bases, with 27 bases remaining between them. In germline, CDR1 is MNHEY, CDR2 SMNVEV (reference sequence). CDR3 length equals 19 residues. The DNA for the CDR3 is TGTGCCAGCAGTTTATCGGCAGGTCCATCCCAGGGGACAAGGGGAAAACTGTTTTTT. This gives the protein CASSLSAGPSQGTRGKLFF.

The chain joins TRBV5-4 to TRBJ2-2; maybe TRBD2 (5 bases). Germline V gene sequence: CDR1 SGHNT, CDR2 YYREEE (reference sequence). CDR3 length equals 15 residues. V was shortened by 3 bases and J by 0 bases, with 9 bases between the two germline ends. DNA of the CDR3: TGTGCCAGCAGCTACGACTACGCGAACACCGGGGAGCTGTTTTTT. It is translated as CASSYDYANTGELFF.

This clone was observed once. The chain combines TRBV6-1 with TRBJ1-5; D might be TRBD1 (5 bases). This CDR3 has 16 amino acids. Germline CDR1 reads MNHNS; CDR2 reads SASEGT. Trimming removed 4 bases at V and 1 base at J, with 14 bases between. CDR3 protein: CASSGQGGKSNQPQHF. CDR3 sequence (DNA): TGTGCCAGCAGTGGCCAGGGAGGAAAGAGCAATCAGCCCCAGCATTTT.

V usage is TRBV20-1 and J usage is TRBJ1-3, with D unresolved. CDR1 and CDR2 from the germline V gene are DFQATT and SNEGSKA (reference sequence). The V end lost 3 bases, the J end lost 0 bases, and 6 bases lay between the germline ends. There are 13 residues in the CDR3. CDR3 loop: CSASLDSGNTIYF. In DNA, the CDR3 is TGCAGTGCTAGTTTAGACTCTGGAAACACCATATATTTT.

The CDR3 nucleotides are TGTGCCAGCAGCTCCTACAGCCGTGAGGAGCAGTACTTC. This gives the protein CASSSYSREEQYF. The J gene is TRBJ2-7, the V gene TRBV6-2 or TRBV6-3; D gene unclear. The germline V and J ends were trimmed by 6 bases and 7 bases, with 16 bases remaining between them. Germline CDR1 MNHEY, CDR2 SVGEGT. CDR3 length: 13 residues.

This chain connects TRBV27 to TRBJ2-7; tentatively, D is TRBD2 (5 bases). V shed 5 bases and J shed 0 bases, with 17 bases lying between them. Per germline, CDR1 MNHEY and CDR2 SMNVEV (reference sequence). CDR3 length: 16 residues. This CDR3 reads CASSGLGGLSSYEQYF. The CDR3 DNA follows: TGTGCCAGCAGTGGCTTAGGCGGGCTAAGCTCCTACGAGCAGTACTTC.

Only one count was recorded for this clone. This sequence joins TRBV28 and TRBJ1-6; 9 bases line up with TRBD1. Germline V gives CDR1 MDHEN, CDR2 SYDVKM. The CDR3 totals 16 residues. Germline trimming cut 8 bases from V and 5 bases from J; bases unmatched to any gene: 10. Written as DNA, the CDR3 is TGTGCCAGCCAGACCACAGGGGGCGCAGATAATTCACCCCTCCACTTT. Encoded protein: CASQTTGGADNSPLHF.

The chain uses TRBV5-4 and TRBJ1-1; D is ambiguous. Germline-derived CDR1 and CDR2 are SGHNT and YYREEE (reference sequence). V lost 2 bases to trimming and J lost 6 bases, with 8 bases between them. There are 12 residues in the CDR3. The CDR3 region has the DNA TGTGCCAGCAGCTTAGATGGAGCTGAAGCTTTCTTT. Protein: CASSLDGAEAFF.